The TCR beta chain described here comes from a study of cytotoxic CD8 clonotypes in ibrutinib-treated CLL. Across the study: Enrolment comprised eleven to twelve relapsed/refractory and about 14 treatment-naive patients; 17 to 18 were IGHV unmutated.

A note on this clone: The antigen is undetermined.

The study, taken as a whole, reports: Clonality correlated strongly with circulating CD8+ T cells and exceeded age-matched healthy donors at baseline. Clonality went up at the time of ibrutinib response, stayed stable in sustained remission, and later dropped back toward its baseline level at progression.

Sequencing was performed with immunoSEQ multiplex PCR; in TCRdb, only in-frame clones are kept and a portion is missing. The repertoire has over 75,000 clones, 60% to 80% of them found once; the top ten carry about 32%. Trimming at V came to 2 bases and at J to 2 bases, leaving 6 bases not matched to a gene. The CDR3 is 16 amino acids. The germline CDR1 and CDR2 sequences are LNHDA and SQIVND (reference sequence). This receptor was obtained from a human donor with chronic lymphocytic leukemia. Sequenced here: PBMCs, sampled after 12 months of ibrutinib treatment. The rearrangement links TRBV19 to TRBJ1-2; TRBD1 agrees at 9 bases. The CDR3 bases are TGTGCCAGTAGTATAACTCGGACAGGGGTAAACTATGGCTACACCTTC. This gives the protein CASSITRTGVNYGYTF.